Following are 13 T cell receptor beta chains from one sample sequenced in a study of cytomegalovirus exposure and HLA in healthy donors. The PCR had 60 Vbeta and 13 Jbeta primers. Sequencing was performed with immunoSEQ multiplex PCR; in TCRdb, only in-frame clones are kept and a portion is missing. The sample contains about 160,000 clones, approximately 74% of which appear only once. The sequenced sample was PBMCs. The receptors shown here come from a woman in her twenties or thirties in good health and CMV-seronegative.

This chain links TRBV5-1 with TRBJ2-5, with D maybe TRBD2 (7 bases). CDR1 and CDR2 from the germline V gene are SGHRS and YFSETQ. This CDR3 comprises 13 residues. Trimming took off 4 bases at V and 5 bases at J, with 12 bases between the two ends. The CDR3 spells CASSPGGLETQYF. The CDR3 nucleotides are TGCGCCAGCAGCCCCGGGGGGCTTGAGACCCAGTACTTC.

This chain uses TRBV7-2 with TRBJ2-3, with D unclear. The germline V gene encodes CDR1 SGHTA and CDR2 FQGNSA. The CDR3 totals 15 residues. Trimming removed 1 base at V and 0 bases at J, with 8 bases between. CDR3 nucleotides: TGTGCCAGCAGCTTAGTTGGGCAAAGCACAGATACGCAGTATTTT. Protein: CASSLVGQSTDTQYF.

CDR3 DNA sequence: TGCGCCAGCAGCCGACAGGGGAACACTGAAGCTTTCTTT. Amino acids: CASSRQGNTEAFF. The chain is built from TRBV4-1 and TRBJ1-1, with 7 bases aligning to TRBD1. The CDR3 sequence is 13 residues long. J gave up 1 base and V 4 bases, and 0 bases lay outside the gene matches. Germline V gene data show CDR1 as MGHRA and CDR2 as YSYEKL.

The chain recombines TRBV15 with TRBJ2-1; possibly TRBD2 for D (5 bases). This CDR3 comprises 13 residues. Trimming pared 5 bases from V and 8 bases from J, leaving 13 bases between. Germline CDR1 reads LNHNV; CDR2 reads YYDKDF (reference sequence). Here the CDR3 DNA reads TGTGCCACCAGCGGACTGATAGAGGATGAGCAGTTCTTC. This encodes CATSGLIEDEQFF.

The chain links TRBV19 to TRBJ1-5; D gene unclear. Germline values: CDR1 LNHDA, CDR2 SQIVND (reference sequence). V was shortened by 6 bases and J by 3 bases, with 6 bases between the two germline ends. This CDR3 is 12 amino acids long. The DNA for the CDR3 is TGTGCCAGTAGGAGTAACAATCAGCCCCAGCATTTT. It translates to CASRSNNQPQHF.

This rearrangement joins TRBV7-9 to TRBJ1-1, with 9 bases lining up with TRBD1. Germline CDR1 and CDR2: SEHNR and FQNEAQ (reference sequence). The CDR3 runs 16 residues. V lost 4 bases to trimming and J lost 5 bases; unmatched junction nucleotides: 11. The DNA for the CDR3 is TGTGCCAGCAGCTCTTCGGCGGGACAGGGATGGACTGAAGCTTTCTTT. Translation gives CASSSSAGQGWTEAFF.

The chain is built from TRBV13 and TRBJ2-1, with 12 bases lining up with TRBD2. The length of the CDR3 is 16 residues. Germline V gene data show CDR1 as PRHDT and CDR2 as FYEKMQ (reference sequence). Germline trimming cut 1 base from V and 5 bases from J; bases unmatched to any gene: 3. As DNA, the CDR3 is TGTGCCAGCAGCTTAGATCGGACTAGCGGGGACAATGAGCAGTTCTTC. This sequence encodes CASSLDRTSGDNEQFF. The variable domain in full, with the rest retrieved from reference TRBV13 and TRBJ2-1, is AAGVIQSPRHLIKEKRETATLKCYPIPRHDTVYWYQQGPGQDPQFLISFYEKMQSDKGSIPDRFSAQQFSDYHSELNMSSLELGDSALYFCASSLDRTSGDNEQFFGPGTRLTVL.

V gene TRBV4-1 combines with J gene TRBJ1-2, with unresolved D. Per germline, CDR1 MGHRA and CDR2 YSYEKL. The CDR3 extends over 15 amino acids. V was cut by 1 base and J by 3 bases, with 12 bases left in between. DNA of the CDR3: TGCGCCAGCAGCCAAGGCGGATCGAAGGACTATGGCTACACCTTC. This codes for CASSQGGSKDYGYTF.

V usage is TRBV9 and J usage is TRBJ2-7; 8 positions match TRBD1. V shed 3 bases, J shed 6 bases, and the junction held 5 bases outside the gene matches. CDR3 size: 13 residues. Germline CDR1 and CDR2: SGDLS and YYNGEE. CDR3: CASSAGTGSEQYF. CDR3 coding DNA: TGTGCCAGCAGCGCGGGGACAGGTAGCGAGCAGTACTTC. Using reference TRBV9 and TRBJ2-7 for the parts outside the CDR3, the full variable domain is DSGVTQTPKHLITATGQRVTLRCSPRSGDLSVYWYQQSLDQGLQFLIQYYNGEERAKGNILERFSAQQFPDLHSELNLSSLELGDSALYFCASSAGTGSEQYFGPGTRLTVT.

The rearrangement joins TRBV4-2 to TRBJ2-5; D not certain. V was shortened by 1 base and J by 3 bases, with 6 bases between the two germline ends. CDR3 length: 13 residues. Germline V CDR1 and CDR2: LGHNA, YNFKEQ. CDR3 nucleotide sequence: TGTGCCAGCAGCCAAGTCGAGGAAGAGACCCAGTACTTC. This gives the protein CASSQVEEETQYF.

The chain couples TRBV5-6 to TRBJ2-7, with 7 bases fitting TRBD1. After removal of 4 bases from V and 6 bases from J, the junction contained 10 bases not matched to a gene. Germline V gene sequence: CDR1 SGHDT, CDR2 YYEEEE. This CDR3 contains 14 residues. CDR3 loop: CASSPTATGSEQYF. In nucleotides, the CDR3 is TGTGCCAGCAGCCCCACGGCGACAGGGTCCGAGCAGTACTTC.

This clone came up once. The V and J genes are TRBV5-4 and TRBJ2-3; unclear D gene. This CDR3 comprises 12 residues. The germline gives CDR1 SGHNT, CDR2 YYREEE (reference sequence). The ends were cut back, 4 bases at V and 6 bases at J, with 9 bases in the middle. This CDR3 reads CASSATTDTQYF. For the CDR3, the DNA is TGTGCCAGCAGCGCTACGACTGATACGCAGTATTTT.

The CDR3 reads CASSLTLESANVLTF. CDR3 DNA: TGTGCCAGCAGCTTAACTTTAGAATCGGCCAACGTCCTGACTTTC. The chain joins TRBV7-9 to TRBJ2-6; no clear D gene. The CDR3 is made up of 15 amino acids. V gave up 2 bases and J gave up 6 bases, with 11 bases separating them. Germline assignment: CDR1 SEHNR and CDR2 FQNEAQ (reference sequence).